The T cell receptor (beta chain) under discussion was sequenced for a study of cytomegalovirus exposure and HLA in healthy donors. Overall study context: In an early release, HLA-typed donors contributed approximately 82 million unique TCR sequences.

PCR employed 60 Vbeta and 13 Jbeta primers. Produced via immunoSEQ multiplex PCR; TCRdb's table is partial and in-frame only. The sample holds about 140,000 clones; 80% are singletons and the top ten take under 2.5%. CDR3 length: 15 residues. V lost 2 bases and J 9 bases, leaving 14 bases between the germline ends. Overall study findings and caveats: There were a few CMV-associated chains whose specificity for CMV antigens was confirmed in vitro.

Donors consisted of healthy bone marrow donors. At collection, donors were nominally healthy, but unrecorded immune exposures were probable. As regards this clone: Its antigen is not known.

This TCR came from a man between 25 and 39 years old in good health and CMV-seronegative. The genes are TRBV23-1 and TRBJ1-6, with TRBD1 as a possible D gene (6 bases). TRBV23-1 is treated as an ORF (open reading frame) with a function not yet certain. Sample: PBMCs. As DNA, the CDR3 is TGCGCCAGCAGTCAACTGAACAGGGTTGGTTCACCCCTCCACTTT. The encoded protein is CASSQLNRVGSPLHF.